This T cell receptor (beta chain) was captured in a study of cytomegalovirus exposure and HLA in healthy donors. This CDR3 is built from 15 residues. The V gene's germline CDR1 is MGHDK and CDR2 SYGVNS. V was pared by 5 bases and J by 3 bases, with 3 bases of the junction left unmatched. This clone was seen more than once but under ten times. The PCR contained 60 Vbeta and 13 Jbeta primers. Profiling relied on immunoSEQ multiplex PCR, and the TCRdb table lists in-frame clones only, not all of them. The table includes about 130,000 clones, 80% detected once. This TCR was recovered from a middle-aged man in good health and CMV-seronegative. This chain links TRBV25-1 with TRBJ2-2, with 10 bases that match TRBD2. Sequenced input: PBMCs. The CDR3 sequence is CASSRSGGHTGELFF. For the CDR3, the DNA is TGTGCCAGCAGTCGTAGCGGGGGGCACACCGGGGAGCTGTTTTTT.